This TCR beta chain was obtained from a study of graft-versus-host responses after intestinal transplantation. Study-wide background: For approximately 3 years after anti-thymocyte globulin induction, all recipients took tacrolimus and steroids.

The protocol was immunoSEQ multiplex PCR, while the TCRdb copy is restricted to in-frame clones and leaves out a portion. The table lists roughly 11,000 clones, approximately 80% of them singletons, with approximately 37% in the top ten. The germline V and J ends were trimmed by 4 bases and 0 bases, with 14 bases remaining between them. CDR1 GTSNPN and CDR2 SVGIG come from the germline V gene (reference sequence). The CDR3 has 15 residues. Study-wide results and caveats: Association was observed between peak circulating GvH clone levels and early post-transplant HvG declines. Graft-versus-host to host-versus-graft clonal ratios in allografts were high in patients with graft-donor T cell macrochimerism. GvH clones detected in recipient marrow included some appearing first in ileum or blood.

Worth noting for this clone: Its antigen is not known.

The clonotype comes from a human patient who received an intestinal transplant, so some T cells may come from the graft donor. The material was PBMCs, obtained 494 days after intestinal transplant. The chain combines TRBV30 with TRBJ2-3; D unresolved. CDR3 sequence: CAWKQTSTSTDTQYF. As DNA, the CDR3 is TGTGCCTGGAAACAGACATCCACTAGCACAGATACGCAGTATTTT.